This entry lists 27 T cell receptor beta chains sequenced from one sample in a study of technical replicates of blood from several donors. Here immunoSEQ multiplex PCR was the method, and the copy in TCRdb shows in-frame clones only, minus some. In the table there are about 93,000 clones, 95% of which are singletons. The sequenced material came from T cells isolated from PBMCs. The origin of the receptors is a human donor in good health.

The CDR3 loop reads CASSPVSDRSYGYTF. The CDR3 DNA is TGTGCCAGCTCACCTGTTTCGGACAGGAGCTATGGCTACACCTTC. The chain recombines TRBV18 with TRBJ1-2; 7 bases are shared with TRBD1. Per germline, CDR1 KGHSH and CDR2 LQKENI. The ends lost 3 bases at V and 4 bases at J; junction bases unmatched: 8. The CDR3 has 15 residues.

The chain uses TRBV28 and TRBJ2-7; perhaps TRBD2 as D (6 bases). V lost 3 bases to trimming and J lost 3 bases, with 15 bases between them. The CDR3 totals 15 residues. CDR1 and CDR2 (germline): MDHEN, SYDVKM. CDR3 bases: TGTGCCAGCAGTTTTTCTCCGGGAGACTTCTACGAGCAGTACTTC. Its protein is CASSFSPGDFYEQYF.

V and J are TRBV5-4 and TRBJ2-1, with a weak D call TRBD1 (5 bases). The V gene lost 6 bases and the J gene lost 2 bases, with 15 bases spanning the gap. CDR1 SGHNT and CDR2 YYREEE come from the germline V gene (reference sequence). The CDR3 is 15 amino acids. DNA of the CDR3: TGTGCCAGCACCTCTCGCAGGGATACCTACAATGAGCAGTTCTTC. Amino acid sequence: CASTSRRDTYNEQFF.

The CDR3 protein is CASGMGQNTEAFF. The CDR3 bases are TGCGCCAGCGGGATGGGACAGAACACTGAAGCTTTCTTT. V gene TRBV5-1 combines with J gene TRBJ1-1; TRBD1 might be the D (6 bases). The CDR3 length is 13 residues. CDR1 is SGHRS and CDR2 is YFSETQ in the germline V gene. The V end lost 7 bases, the J end lost 1 base, and 11 bases lay between the germline ends.

The rearrangement uses TRBV5-5 and TRBJ2-3, with TRBD1 matching 7 bases. The trim removed 4 bases at V and 2 bases at J, leaving 10 bases unmatched. Germline V CDR1 and CDR2: SGHKS, YYEKEE (reference sequence). The length of the CDR3 is 16 residues. The CDR3 DNA is TGTGCCAGCAGCGGAAGGGACAGAGCAGACACAGATACGCAGTATTTT. Its protein product is CASSGRDRADTDTQYF. Filled out from reference TRBV5-5 and TRBJ2-3, the complete variable domain reads DAGVTQSPTHLIKTRGQQVTLRCSPISGHKSVSWYQQVLGQGPQFIFQYYEKEERGRGNFPDRFSARQFPNYSSELNVNALLLGDSALYLCASSGRDRADTDTQYFGPGTRLTVL.

This sequence joins TRBV7-9 and TRBJ2-1; 7 bases fit TRBD1. Germline assignment: CDR1 SEHNR and CDR2 FQNEAQ (reference sequence). This CDR3 is 16 amino acids long. Trimming removed 5 bases from V and 3 bases from J; junction bases left unmatched: 10. DNA for the CDR3: TGTGCCAGCAGCGCCACCACAGGGGCGATCTACAATGAGCAGTTCTTC. Its translation: CASSATTGAIYNEQFF.

This chain uses TRBV10-3 with TRBJ1-2; TRBD1 agrees at 8 bases. Looked up from germline, CDR1 is ENHRY and CDR2 is SYGVKD. After removal of 6 bases from V and 4 bases from J, the junction contained 10 bases not matched to a gene. CDR3 length: 15 amino acids. CDR3 in amino acids: CAIRQPDRAGYGYTF. CDR3 DNA: TGTGCCATCAGACAACCGGACAGGGCCGGCTATGGCTACACCTTC.

The chain recombines TRBV20-1 with TRBJ1-1, with D maybe TRBD1 (5 bases). Germline V gives CDR1 DFQATT, CDR2 SNEGSKA (reference sequence). V lost 1 base and J lost 5, with 5 bases in between. The CDR3 covers 11 residues. The CDR3 sequence is CSARGQTEAFF. The DNA for the CDR3 is TGCAGTGCTAGAGGACAGACTGAAGCTTTCTTT.

This sequence joins TRBV16 and TRBJ1-1; 7 nucleotides match TRBD1. The germline V gene has CDR1 KGHSY and CDR2 FQNENV. V lost 3 bases to trimming and J lost 7 bases; unmatched junction nucleotides: 14. The CDR3 consists of 16 residues. In nucleotides, the CDR3 is TGTGCCAGCAGCCAGGGGATGGGGGCAGGGGGTCTTGAAGCTTTCTTT. Its protein is CASSQGMGAGGLEAFF.

The chain combines TRBV9 with TRBJ1-1, with unresolved D. CDR1 SGDLS and CDR2 YYNGEE come from the germline V gene. This CDR3 has 14 residues. Trimming left V 0 bases short and J 8 bases short, with 14 bases between. The DNA for the CDR3 is TGTGCCAGCAGCGTAGCCGGGTCGGCTTCGGAAGCTTTCTTT. Translated: CASSVAGSASEAFF. Combining the CDR3 with reference TRBV9 and TRBJ1-1 gives the whole variable domain DSGVTQTPKHLITATGQRVTLRCSPRSGDLSVYWYQQSLDQGLQFLIQYYNGEERAKGNILERFSAQQFPDLHSELNLSSLELGDSALYFCASSVAGSASEAFFGQGTRLTVV.

This clone was counted once. The rearrangement joins TRBV27 to TRBJ2-1, with D perhaps TRBD1 (5 bases). V lost 3 bases to trimming and J lost 5 bases, with 11 bases between them. The V gene's germline CDR1 is MNHEY and CDR2 SMNVEV (reference sequence). This CDR3 is built from 14 residues. The DNA of the CDR3 is TGTGCCAGCAGTTTGATGCAGGGCGACAATGAGCAGTTCTTC. Protein: CASSLMQGDNEQFF.

The chain joins TRBV19 to TRBJ1-5, with 7 bases aligning to TRBD1. The junction had 4 bases not matched to a gene; V was cut back by 6 bases and J by 2 bases. This CDR3 region has 14 residues. CDR1 LNHDA and CDR2 SQIVND come from the germline V gene (reference sequence). The CDR3 reads CASSPDRGNQPQHF. In nucleotides, the CDR3 is TGTGCCAGTAGCCCAGACAGGGGCAATCAGCCCCAGCATTTT.

CDR3 in amino acids: CASSHMDRERETQYF. CDR3 bases: TGCGCCAGCAGCCACATGGACAGGGAACGCGAGACCCAGTACTTC. The chain joins TRBV4-1 to TRBJ2-5; TRBD1 matches 8 bases. CDR3 length: 15 residues. CDR1 MGHRA and CDR2 YSYEKL come from the germline V gene. Trimming at V came to 3 bases and at J to 5 bases, leaving 8 bases not matched to a gene.

The rearrangement links TRBV13 to TRBJ2-5; perhaps TRBD2 as D (6 bases). Germline lookup yields CDR1 PRHDT and CDR2 FYEKMQ (reference sequence). With 5 bases removed from V and 1 base from J, the gap between germline ends came to 11 bases. CDR3 size: 14 residues. The CDR3 DNA reads as TGTGCCAGCAGCCCCCGGGACTTCCAAGAGACCCAGTACTTC. Its translation is CASSPRDFQETQYF. Full variable domain (rest looked up from reference TRBV13 and TRBJ2-5): AAGVIQSPRHLIKEKRETATLKCYPIPRHDTVYWYQQGPGQDPQFLISFYEKMQSDKGSIPDRFSAQQFSDYHSELNMSSLELGDSALYFCASSPRDFQETQYFGPGTRLLVL.

The chain joins TRBV5-5 to TRBJ2-7; 10 bases agree with TRBD1. The CDR3 totals 14 residues. With 4 bases clipped from V and 2 bases from J, the junction kept 3 bases outside the gene matches. CDR1 is SGHKS and CDR2 is YYEKEE in the germline V gene (reference sequence). For the CDR3, the DNA is TGTGCCAGCAGCCGAGGGACAGGGGCCTACGAGCAGTACTTC. Translation: CASSRGTGAYEQYF.

The CDR3 DNA follows: TGCAGCGTTGTACCTATTAGCGACGGCGGGGCAAACACCATATATTTT. The encoded protein is CSVVPISDGGANTIYF. The chain couples TRBV29-1 to TRBJ1-3; tentatively, D is TRBD1 (5 bases). The CDR3 extends over 16 amino acids. Germline CDR1 SQVTM, CDR2 ANQGSEA. The V and J ends lost 4 bases and 6 bases respectively, with 22 bases between them.

Written as DNA, the CDR3 is TGTGCCAGCAGTACAGGGTTCGTCTACAATGAGCAGTTCTTC. Translating gives CASSTGFVYNEQFF. The chain carries TRBV28 and TRBJ2-1, with D perhaps matching TRBD1 (6 bases). Trimming took 5 bases from V and 3 from J, leaving 11 bases between them. CDR3 size: 14 residues. CDR1 and CDR2 from the germline V gene are MDHEN and SYDVKM.

The chain carries TRBV5-1 and TRBJ2-3; D is possibly TRBD2 (5 bases). The CDR3 has 14 residues. In germline, CDR1 is SGHRS, CDR2 YFSETQ. V lost 4 bases, J lost 5 bases, and 14 bases lay in between. CDR3 in DNA: TGCGCCAGCAGCAATCTCCTAGCAAGAGATACGCAGTATTTT. Protein sequence: CASSNLLARDTQYF.

This sequence joins TRBV15 and TRBJ1-3; D gene unclear. V was clipped by 0 bases and J by 0 bases, with 6 bases between them. Germline loops: CDR1 LNHNV, CDR2 YYDKDF (reference sequence). This CDR3 has 15 residues. The CDR3 reads CATSRERSSGNTIYF. CDR3 bases: TGTGCCACCAGCAGAGAACGGTCCTCTGGAAACACCATATATTTT. Based on the CDR3 plus reference TRBV15 and TRBJ1-3, the full variable domain is DAMVIQNPRYQVTQFGKPVTLSCSQTLNHNVMYWYQQKSSQAPKLLFHYYDKDFNNEADTPDNFQSRRPNTSFCFLDIRSPGLGDTAMYLCATSRERSSGNTIYFGEGSWLTVV.

This chain links TRBV29-1 with TRBJ2-2, with D perhaps matching TRBD2 (7 bases). The CDR3 contains 13 residues. The V gene lost 5 bases and the J gene lost 3 bases, with 10 bases spanning the gap. Per the germline V gene, CDR1 is SQVTM and CDR2 is ANQGSEA. The CDR3 sequence is CSVRGGDTGELFF. Here the CDR3 DNA reads TGCAGCGTTAGGGGGGGGGACACCGGGGAGCTGTTTTTT.

The chain joins TRBV28 to TRBJ2-1; 12 nucleotides align to TRBD2. After removal of 4 bases from V and 10 bases from J, the junction contained 8 bases not matched to a gene. Per the germline V gene, CDR1 is MDHEN and CDR2 is SYDVKM. The CDR3 covers 15 residues. CDR3 region: CASSSSGRARGEQFF. The CDR3, as DNA: TGTGCCAGCAGTTCTAGCGGGAGGGCCAGGGGAGAGCAGTTCTTC.

V gene TRBV7-9 combines with J gene TRBJ2-7; TRBD1 matches 7 bases. There are 13 residues in the CDR3. V lost 4 bases to trimming and J lost 2 bases; unmatched junction nucleotides: 2. CDR1 and CDR2 (germline): SEHNR, FQNEAQ (reference sequence). CDR3 nucleotides: TGTGCCAGCAGCTCGGGACAGACCTACGAGCAGTACTTC. Protein sequence: CASSSGQTYEQYF.

The chain carries TRBV28 and TRBJ1-5, with D possibly being TRBD1 (6 bases). Germline V gene lookup returns CDR1 MDHEN and CDR2 SYDVKM. CDR3 length: 15 amino acids. V dropped 10 bases and J dropped 4 bases, with 20 bases sitting between them. The CDR3 nucleotides are TGTGCCACCAGGGGATCGGCAGGGGCTAATCAGCCCCAGCATTTT. Amino acid sequence: CATRGSAGANQPQHF.

The V call is TRBV6-1, the J call TRBJ2-3; D is possibly TRBD2 (6 bases). The CDR3 is 18 amino acids. Germline V gene sequence: CDR1 MNHNS, CDR2 SASEGT. Deletions cut 2 bases from V and 0 bases from J, with 18 bases between. This chain's CDR3 is CASSERARTGLSTDTQYF. The CDR3 DNA sequence: TGTGCCAGCAGTGAAAGGGCAAGGACGGGACTTAGCACAGATACGCAGTATTTT.

The V and J genes are TRBV7-2 and TRBJ2-7; D is undetermined. V gave up 5 bases and J gave up 6 bases, with 14 bases separating them. The CDR3 contains 13 residues. CDR1 SGHTA and CDR2 FQGNSA come from the germline V gene. CDR3 coding DNA: TGTGCCAGCAGCGGTAGTAGCTTCGGCGAGCAGTACTTC. It is translated as CASSGSSFGEQYF.

The chain couples TRBV28 to TRBJ1-5; D gene ambiguous. CDR3 length: 12 amino acids. Germline-derived CDR1 and CDR2 are MDHEN and SYDVKM. The V end lost 5 bases, the J end lost 3 bases, and 5 bases lay between the germline ends. CDR3 DNA: TGTGCCAGCAGTCAGTACAATCAGCCCCAGCATTTT. It encodes CASSQYNQPQHF.

This chain joins TRBV4-1 and TRBJ2-4; D may be TRBD2 (6 bases). There are 14 residues in the CDR3. The ends were cut back, 2 bases at V and 7 bases at J, with 12 bases in the middle. The V gene's germline CDR1 is MGHRA and CDR2 YSYEKL. The CDR3: CASSQTGRLNIQYF. As DNA, the CDR3 is TGCGCCAGCAGCCAAACCGGGAGACTCAACATTCAGTACTTC.